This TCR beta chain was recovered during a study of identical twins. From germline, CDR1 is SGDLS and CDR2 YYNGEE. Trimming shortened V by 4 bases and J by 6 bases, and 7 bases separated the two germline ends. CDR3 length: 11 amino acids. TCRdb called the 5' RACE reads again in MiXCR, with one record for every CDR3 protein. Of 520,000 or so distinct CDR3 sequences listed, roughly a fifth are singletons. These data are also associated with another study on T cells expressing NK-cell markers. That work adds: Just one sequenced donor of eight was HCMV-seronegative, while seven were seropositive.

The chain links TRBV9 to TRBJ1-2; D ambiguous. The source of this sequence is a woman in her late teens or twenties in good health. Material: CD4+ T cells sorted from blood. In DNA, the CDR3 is TGTGCCAGCAGCCCCGTAGATGGCTACACCTTC. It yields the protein CASSPVDGYTF.